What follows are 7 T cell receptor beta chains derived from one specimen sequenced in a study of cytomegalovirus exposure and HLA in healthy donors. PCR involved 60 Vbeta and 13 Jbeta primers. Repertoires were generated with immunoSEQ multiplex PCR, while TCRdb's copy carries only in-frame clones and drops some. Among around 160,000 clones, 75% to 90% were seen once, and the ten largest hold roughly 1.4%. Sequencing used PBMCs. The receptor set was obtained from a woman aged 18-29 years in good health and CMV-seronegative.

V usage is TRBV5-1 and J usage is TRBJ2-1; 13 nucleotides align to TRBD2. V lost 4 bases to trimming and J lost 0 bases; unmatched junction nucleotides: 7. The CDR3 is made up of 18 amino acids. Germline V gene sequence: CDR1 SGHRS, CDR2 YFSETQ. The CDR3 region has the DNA TGCGCCAGCAGCGAGACTAGCGGGGGGCCGAGCTCCTACAATGAGCAGTTCTTC. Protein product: CASSETSGGPSSYNEQFF.

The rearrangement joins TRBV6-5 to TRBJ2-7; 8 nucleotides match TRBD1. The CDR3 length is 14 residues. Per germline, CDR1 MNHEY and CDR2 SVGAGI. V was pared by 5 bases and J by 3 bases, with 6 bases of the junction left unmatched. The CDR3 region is CASSAGQGNYEQYF. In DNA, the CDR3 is TGTGCCAGCAGTGCCGGACAGGGAAACTACGAGCAGTACTTC.

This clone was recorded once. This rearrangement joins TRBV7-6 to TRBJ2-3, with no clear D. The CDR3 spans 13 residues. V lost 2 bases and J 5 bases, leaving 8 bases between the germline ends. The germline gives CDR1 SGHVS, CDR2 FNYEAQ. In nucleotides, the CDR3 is TGTGCCAGCAGCTTAAAGAGGATAGATACGCAGTATTTT. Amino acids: CASSLKRIDTQYF.

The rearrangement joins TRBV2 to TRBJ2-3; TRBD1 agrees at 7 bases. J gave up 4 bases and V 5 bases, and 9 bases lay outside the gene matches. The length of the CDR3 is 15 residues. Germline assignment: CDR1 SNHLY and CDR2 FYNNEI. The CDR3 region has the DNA TGTGCCAGCAGTTTCCAGGGGGTAAGGGCAGATACGCAGTATTTT. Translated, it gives CASSFQGVRADTQYF.

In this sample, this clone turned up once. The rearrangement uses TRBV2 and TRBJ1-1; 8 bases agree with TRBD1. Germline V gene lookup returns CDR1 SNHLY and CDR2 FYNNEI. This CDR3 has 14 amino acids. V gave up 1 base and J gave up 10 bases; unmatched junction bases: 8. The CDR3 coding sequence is TGTGCCAGCAGTGAAGTTTGGGAGACAGGGGCAGCTTTCTTT. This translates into CASSEVWETGAAFF.

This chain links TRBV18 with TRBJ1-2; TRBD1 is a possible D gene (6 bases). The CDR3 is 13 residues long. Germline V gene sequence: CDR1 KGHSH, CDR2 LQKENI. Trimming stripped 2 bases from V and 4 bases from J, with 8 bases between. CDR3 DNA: TGTGCCAGCTCACCAGGGACACGCTATGGCTACACCTTC. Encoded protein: CASSPGTRYGYTF. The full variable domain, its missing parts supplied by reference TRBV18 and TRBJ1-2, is NAGVMQNPRHLVRRRGQEARLRCSPMKGHSHVYWYRQLPEEGLKFMVYLQKENIIDESGMPKERFSAEFPKEGPSILRIQQVVRGDSAAYFCASSPGTRYGYTFGSGTRLTVV.

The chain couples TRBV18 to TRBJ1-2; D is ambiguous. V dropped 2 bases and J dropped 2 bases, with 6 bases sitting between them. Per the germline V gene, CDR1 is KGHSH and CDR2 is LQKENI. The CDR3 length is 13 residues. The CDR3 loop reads CASSPEENYGYTF. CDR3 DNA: TGTGCCAGCTCACCAGAGGAGAACTATGGCTACACCTTC.